This T cell receptor (beta chain) was sequenced during a study of shared clonotypes between healthy human individuals (dated by TCRdb to about 2020). General notes on the study: The cohort comprised a couple of women and three men aged 18 to 49 years. Libraries were prepared and TCR repertoires were sequenced by different laboratories using diverse techniques, in order to increase sequencing depth and limit assay-specific biases. Per donor, three plates each were used for CD4 naive and CD4 memory, two for CD8 naive, and one for CD8 memory. Blood TCR repertoires of a handful of healthy adults were deeply sequenced to estimate repertoire size and the extent of clonotype sharing between individuals. Per donor, leukapheresis produced somewhere between about 0.8 and 9 billion PBMCs. Findings and caveats that apply to the study as a whole: Based on pairwise subsampling, the degree of clonotype sharing among donors was expected to be affected by sequencing depth. Even with the large sequencing depth, rarefaction of the sorted-subset datasets indicated that sequencing was incomplete. When several donors were compared, the shared fraction of clonotypes was 5% to 6.5% for naive CD4, 3.5% for naive CD8, more than 2% for memory CD4, and 0.4% for memory CD8. The small number of donors limited the genetic and exposure-history diversity represented. Larger estimated clonotype richness was generally found for naive subsets than for memory subsets. Compared with non-shared clonotypes, clonotypes shared by all four sorted-subset donors had higher generation probabilities. Sampling was restricted to blood, and TCR repertoires in tissue are likely to differ from TCR repertoires in blood.

The germline V gene encodes CDR1 MDHEN and CDR2 SYDVKM. A distance of 19 bases separates the germline ends of V and J, which lose 2 bases and 3 bases respectively. The CDR3 covers 17 residues, taking in both the cysteine and the phenylalanine. The sequence is cut down to CDR3 DNA, 51 bases in frame from base 1. Using the deep immunoSEQ assay, TCR CDR3 regions were amplified from genomic DNA by multiplex PCR. Extracted genomic DNA from each cell subset was spread evenly across all wells of several immunoSEQ 96-well plates, with each plate serving as a replicate. For sorted subsets, 150 to 250 ng genomic DNA, equal to about 30,000 T cell genomes, was loaded into each replicate PCR. Purified libraries were measured with a Qubit 3.0 fluorometer, size-checked on a Bioanalyzer 2100, and measured again with the KAPA Library Quantification kit. Every immunoSEQ 96-well plate was sequenced on a dedicated single-read 150-cycle Illumina NextSeq 550 flow cell. For the original study's pipeline: Because the immunoSEQ output held only junctional sequences and lacked quality scores, the filtering could not match the filtering applied to full-length reads. Sequences were annotated with PyIR, a Python wrapper for IgBLAST v1.9, using IMGT germline references to assign V/J genes and CDR3. Any read was removed if the V/J assignment was weak (E-value above 1e-6), the CDR3 was missing, or the read contained stop codons, out-of-frame junctions, or ambiguous translated residues. V3J clonotypes were defined as sequences sharing the same inferred V gene, J gene, and CDR3 amino acid sequence. To compute the percentage overlap between repertoires, the number of shared unique clonotypes was divided by the size of the smaller repertoire. Repertoire richness was assessed with RTK rarefaction, the Chao1 estimator, and Recon v2.1 estimates of unobserved clonotypes. OLGA was used to compute generation probabilities for all TCRbeta clonotypes that the gDNA method yielded from a handful of donors. Imported from immuneACCESS, the table was reduced by TCRdb to in-frame sequences with V and J called. These copies leave out some clones; in studies compared against another copy, an unresolved V gene accounts for under half, and the cause of the remainder is not known. D and trimming were read from the DNA, whereas the V and J calls and clone size are those reported in that table. The sample table shows 2.3 million or so clones, and more than 80% are seen once. Roughly 0.36% of the sample is in the top ten clones.

Notes on this clone: Its antigen target is currently unknown. No clone much larger than this one lies a single base away; base qualities are absent.

The donors were healthy, HIV-negative adults who had no recently reported acute infections or vaccinations. Only Caucasian adults living in Nashville, Tennessee, USA were represented among the donors. CD4+ T cells were enriched by magnetic negative selection; naive cells were then positively selected on CD45RA, and the negative fraction formed the memory subset. After blood collection by leukapheresis, PBMCs were isolated using Ficoll-Histopaque density gradient centrifugation and then cryopreserved in the vapor phase of liquid nitrogen. Analytical flow cytometry was used to check the purity and quantity of every magnetically sorted T cell population. Genomic DNA was isolated from every sorted fraction and measured by UV absorbance on a Nanodrop 2000c.

The sequence was collected from a young man in good health. Some clones in this sample may be carry-over from other donors' samples. The chain uses TRBV28 and TRBJ1-2, with the D gene uncertain. The sequencing sample was made of naive CD4+ T cells from PBMCs. Reading the label with the study, this specimen's cell subset or site is: CD45RA+ positively selected. The bases are TGTGCCAGCAGTTTAGAATACGAAGGGAAGAGTCACTATGGCTACACCTTC. Translated, it reads CASSLEYEGKSHYGYTF.